This passage covers 10 T cell receptor beta chains from one sample sequenced in a study of control samples from healthy donors and cancer patients. Data came from immunoSEQ multiplex PCR; TCRdb stores just in-frame clones and leaves some out. The data hold roughly 200,000 clones, with over 90% observed a single time. The sample was blood. The receptor set was obtained from a man aged 50 to 60 in good health.

The genes are TRBV15 and TRBJ1-1, with TRBD1 as a possible D gene (6 bases). The CDR3 contains 16 residues. V was trimmed by 4 bases and J by 2 bases, leaving 17 bases between them. Germline CDR1 reads LNHNV; CDR2 reads YYDKDF (reference sequence). This chain's CDR3 is CATSIGGRESNTEAFF. The CDR3 DNA sequence: TGTGCCACCAGCATTGGGGGGCGCGAGTCTAACACTGAAGCTTTCTTT.

This chain joins TRBV10-3 and TRBJ2-3; no firm D call. Deletions cut 11 bases from V and 1 base from J, with 13 bases between. The CDR3 spans 13 residues. Germline values: CDR1 ENHRY, CDR2 SYGVKD. CDR3 nucleotides: TGTGCCTCGACGGCAGTGGGCACAGATACGCAGTATTTT. Its protein product is CASTAVGTDTQYF.

The chain combines TRBV19 with TRBJ1-2; 9 bases line up with TRBD1. This CDR3 contains 13 residues. The V gene's germline CDR1 is LNHDA and CDR2 SQIVND (reference sequence). V lost 10 bases, J lost 8 bases, and 11 bases stayed unmatched. Written as DNA, the CDR3 is TGTGCCACCCGTGATTGGGACAGGGTCGGCTACACCTTC. Translating it yields CATRDWDRVGYTF.

This clone occurred once. The genes are TRBV28 and TRBJ2-1; 15 bases align to TRBD2. The CDR3 length is 14 residues. Trimming took 6 bases from V and 7 from J; bases not matched to a gene: 1. The germline CDR1 and CDR2 sequences are MDHEN and SYDVKM. For the CDR3, the DNA is TGTGCCAGCAGGGGGACTAGCGGGGGGAATGAGCAGTTCTTC. This gives the protein CASRGTSGGNEQFF.

V gene TRBV19 combines with J gene TRBJ2-3; no firm D call. From germline, CDR1 is LNHDA and CDR2 SQIVND (reference sequence). The CDR3 loop spans 13 amino acids. V dropped 4 bases and J dropped 15 bases, with 20 bases sitting between them. CDR3 DNA sequence: TGTGCCAGTAGTAGGACGGTCGATACCCCCGCCTATTTT. Protein sequence: CASSRTVDTPAYF.

V and J are TRBV6-2 or TRBV6-3 and TRBJ2-1; TRBD1 agrees at 7 bases. With 6 bases clipped from V and 3 bases from J, the junction kept 14 bases outside the gene matches. CDR1 is MNHEY and CDR2 is SVGEGT in the germline V gene. The CDR3 is made up of 17 amino acids. CDR3 sequence: CASSLLYLAGGYNEQFF. The CDR3 DNA is TGTGCCAGCAGCCTCCTATACTTGGCAGGGGGCTACAATGAGCAGTTCTTC.

Concerning this clone: Its ends do not fully match the called genes, so a read error is possible. The DNA of the CDR3 is TGTGCCAGCAGCTCCCAAGGATTAAACACTGAGGCTTTCTTT. This encodes CASSSQGLNTEAFF. The chain is built from TRBV7-2 and TRBJ1-1, with D unclear. CDR1 is SGHTA and CDR2 is FQGNSA in the germline V gene. This CDR3 contains 14 residues.

V usage is TRBV30 and J usage is TRBJ1-1; D remains ambiguous. CDR3 size: 13 residues. Germline-derived CDR1 and CDR2 are GTSNPN and SVGIG (reference sequence). V was clipped by 0 bases and J by 1 base, with 6 bases between them. Written as DNA, the CDR3 is TGTGCCTGGAGTGTATTGGGGAACACTGAAGCTTTCTTT. Amino acid sequence: CAWSVLGNTEAFF.

V and J are TRBV7-9 and TRBJ2-5, with D possibly being TRBD1 or TRBD2 (5 bases each). The CDR3 spans 14 residues. V lost 5 bases, J lost 2 bases, and 12 bases lay in between. CDR1 is SEHNR and CDR2 is FQNEAQ in the germline V gene (reference sequence). CDR3 protein: CASSKPGPQETQYF. CDR3 bases: TGTGCCAGCAGCAAACCGGGACCACAAGAGACCCAGTACTTC.

This chain joins TRBV5-1 and TRBJ2-5, with D perhaps TRBD2 (6 bases). Germline CDR1 SGHRS, CDR2 YFSETQ. The CDR3 consists of 13 residues. The V end was cut by 1 base, the J end by 5 bases, with 9 bases between. The CDR3 DNA reads as TGCGCCAGCAGCTTGTTAGCGGAGGAGACCCAGTACTTC. The encoded protein is CASSLLAEETQYF.